These 15 T cell receptor beta chains came from one sample sequenced in a study of regulatory and conventional T cells in RAG deficiency. Profiling relied on immunoSEQ multiplex PCR, and the TCRdb table lists in-frame clones only, not all of them. The sample records tens of thousands of clones, around 90% being singletons. Blood CD4+ CD25-low CD127-high conventional T cells supplied the genomic DNA template. In addition, the sample was reused for a study of regulatory T cells. That publication notes: The PCR used 52 TRBV and 13 TRBJ primers.

Sequenced input: CD4+ effector T cells sorted from blood. These receptors all stem from a human donor in good health.

The rearrangement joins TRBV5-1 to TRBJ2-5; TRBD2 matches at 7 bases. V was clipped by 0 bases and J by 2 bases; unmatched bases: 1. The CDR3 has 14 residues. Looked up from germline, CDR1 is SGHRS and CDR2 is YFSETQ. This CDR3 reads CASSLAGGQETQYF. The CDR3 DNA reads as TGCGCCAGCAGCTTGGCCGGGGGGCAAGAGACCCAGTACTTC.

This chain joins TRBV7-2 and TRBJ2-1; tentative D call: TRBD2 (6 bases). This CDR3 has 14 amino acids. Trimming removed 1 base from V and 6 bases from J, with 10 bases in between. CDR1 is SGHTA and CDR2 is FQGNSA in the germline V gene. CDR3 in DNA: TGTGCCAGCAGCTTAGGACTAGAGATCAATGAGCAGTTCTTC. Translating it yields CASSLGLEINEQFF.

The J gene is TRBJ1-5, the V gene TRBV28; a possible D gene is TRBD1 (5 bases). Between the trimmed V and J ends, which lost 7 bases and 1 base, there was a span of 17 bases. This CDR3 spans 16 amino acids. Germline CDR1 is MDHEN and CDR2 is SYDVKM. The CDR3 DNA sequence: TGTGCCAGCACACAGGAGAGGGTCCTGAGCAATCAGCCCCAGCATTTT. It specifies CASTQERVLSNQPQHF.

The chain couples TRBV7-8 to TRBJ2-5, with 8 bases fitting TRBD2. V gave up 5 bases and J gave up 7 bases; unmatched junction bases: 9. Germline CDR1 is SGHVS and CDR2 is FQNEAQ. There are 14 residues in the CDR3. This CDR3 reads CASSSLGGAGTQYF. CDR3 DNA: TGTGCCAGCAGCAGCCTCGGGGGGGCCGGGACCCAGTACTTC.

J is TRBJ1-1 and V is TRBV7-6; D remains ambiguous. V was cut by 9 bases and J by 1 base, with 12 bases left in between. CDR3 length equals 13 residues. CDR1 and CDR2 (germline): SGHVS, FNYEAQ. This CDR3 reads CASRGLPNTEAFF. The CDR3 nucleotides read TGTGCCAGTAGAGGGCTCCCGAACACTGAAGCTTTCTTT. The variable domain in full, with the rest retrieved from reference TRBV7-6 and TRBJ1-1, is GAGVSQSPRYKVTKRGQDVALRCDPISGHVSLYWYRQALGQGPEFLTYFNYEAQQDKSGLPNDRFSAERPEGSISTLTIQRTEQRDSAMYRCASRGLPNTEAFFGQGTRLTVV.

This sequence joins TRBV18 and TRBJ2-2; TRBD1 matches at 10 bases. Germline loops: CDR1 KGHSH, CDR2 LQKENI. The junction had 17 bases not matched to a gene; V was cut back by 3 bases and J by 7 bases. The CDR3 extends over 19 amino acids. CDR3 protein: CASSPQVSKTGGRGGELFF. The CDR3 DNA follows: TGTGCCAGCTCACCTCAAGTATCCAAGACAGGGGGCCGTGGCGGGGAGCTGTTTTTT. The full variable domain, rest sourced from reference TRBV18 and TRBJ2-2, is NAGVMQNPRHLVRRRGQEARLRCSPMKGHSHVYWYRQLPEEGLKFMVYLQKENIIDESGMPKERFSAEFPKEGPSILRIQQVVRGDSAAYFCASSPQVSKTGGRGGELFFGEGSRLTVL.

The V call is TRBV9, the J call TRBJ2-1; TRBD2 aligns across 10 bases. Trimming removed 2 bases from V and 8 bases from J; junction bases left unmatched: 7. The CDR3 runs 15 residues. Germline assignment: CDR1 SGDLS and CDR2 YYNGEE. CDR3 region: CASSVIMSGGDEQFF. The CDR3 DNA follows: TGTGCCAGCAGCGTGATTATGAGCGGGGGGGATGAGCAGTTCTTC.

This clone showed up just a few times. The chain recombines TRBV14 with TRBJ1-3; D gene uncertain. The CDR3 extends over 16 amino acids. CDR1 is SGHDN and CDR2 is FVKESK in the germline V gene. Deletions cut 5 bases from V and 0 bases from J, with 14 bases between. CDR3 protein: CASSKTGSFSGNTIYF. In DNA form, the CDR3 reads TGTGCCAGCAGCAAGACCGGAAGTTTCTCTGGAAACACCATATATTTT.

J is TRBJ2-5 and V is TRBV18; D call uncertain. Germline values: CDR1 KGHSH, CDR2 LQKENI. The V and J ends lost 2 bases and 5 bases respectively, with 6 bases between them. This CDR3 is 12 amino acids long. CDR3: CASSPGSETQYF. The CDR3 DNA reads TGTGCCAGCTCACCAGGGTCGGAGACCCAGTACTTC.

The chain is built from TRBV7-9 and TRBJ2-3; TRBD1 matches 10 bases. The CDR3 extends over 18 amino acids. The germline CDR1 and CDR2 sequences are SEHNR and FQNEAQ (reference sequence). V lost 6 bases, J lost 0 bases, and 12 bases stayed unmatched. CDR3 in DNA: TGTGCCAGCAGTCAACCGGGACAGGGGACGAAGAGCACAGATACGCAGTATTTT. Translated, it gives CASSQPGQGTKSTDTQYF.

A note on this clone: The junction does not match germline at one end; this may be a read error. The V gene is TRBV9, the J gene TRBJ2-2; 8 bases agree with TRBD2. The CDR3 covers 15 residues. In germline, CDR1 is SGDLS, CDR2 YYNGEE. The CDR3 DNA is TGTACCAGCAGCTCAGGAGGGACTAGCACCGGGGAGCTGTTTTTT. Translating gives CTSSSGGTSTGELFF.

The chain joins TRBV11-2 to TRBJ2-2; D gene unclear. CDR3 length equals 13 residues. The germline V gene has CDR1 SGHAT and CDR2 FQNNGV. V lost 5 bases, J lost 6 bases, and 10 bases lay in between. CDR3 sequence reads: CASSLPGPGELFF. The CDR3 DNA follows: TGTGCCAGCAGCCTACCCGGACCCGGGGAGCTGTTTTTT.

This clone was detected only once. This chain uses TRBV9 with TRBJ2-5; the D gene is possibly TRBD2 (7 bases). V lost 1 base, J lost 6 bases, and 16 bases lay in between. The length of the CDR3 is 15 residues. The germline V gene encodes CDR1 SGDLS and CDR2 YYNGEE. The DNA of the CDR3 is TGTGCCAGCAGCGTAACAACAGGGACTACTCAGACCCAGTACTTC. Protein sequence: CASSVTTGTTQTQYF.

The chain links TRBV5-1 to TRBJ1-2; the D gene is possibly TRBD1 (6 bases). Germline CDR1 and CDR2: SGHRS and YFSETQ. CDR3 length: 14 amino acids. V shed 1 base and J shed 4 bases, with 11 bases lying between them. In DNA, the CDR3 is TGCGCCAGCAGCTTGATGGACAGTTCCTATGGCTACACCTTC. Amino acids: CASSLMDSSYGYTF.

Notes on this clone: An end of the junction differs from the germline gene, which may be a read error. The same CDR3 also results from other DNA sequences found in this sample. The CDR3 bases are TGTGCCAGCAGTCCGACACAGAACTATGGCTATACCTTC. Amino acid sequence: CASSPTQNYGYTF. The gene calls are TRBV28 and TRBJ1-2, with D unresolved. In germline, CDR1 is MDHEN, CDR2 SYDVKM. CDR3 length equals 13 residues.